Below are 8 T cell receptor beta chains sequenced from a single sample in a study of blood T cell repertoires in COVID-19. The repertoire was sequenced with immunoSEQ multiplex PCR; TCRdb's copy has only in-frame clones and lacks some. In the table there are about 160,000 clones, around 89% of which are singletons. Sequenced input: peripheral blood. The receptors were sampled from a man aged 18 to 30 with COVID-19, enrolled during active disease.

V gene TRBV2 combines with J gene TRBJ2-7; D might be TRBD2 (5 bases). The V and J ends lost 6 bases and 3 bases respectively, with 12 bases between them. The CDR3 sequence is 13 residues long. Germline CDR1 SNHLY, CDR2 FYNNEI. The CDR3 DNA follows: TGTGCCAGCAGCTACAGCGGAAGCTACGAGCAGTACTTC. The encoded protein is CASSYSGSYEQYF.

This clone was seen only once. The genes are TRBV7-8 and TRBJ2-1; 8 positions agree with TRBD1. V dropped 10 bases and J dropped 9; count of bases not matched to a gene: 14. The CDR3 contains 14 residues. The V gene's germline CDR1 is SGHVS and CDR2 FQNEAQ. CDR3 region: CATIPDRANGEQFF. The CDR3 region has the DNA TGTGCCACCATACCGGACAGGGCTAATGGTGAGCAGTTCTTC.

This clone has more than one count but fewer than ten. V gene TRBV10-3 combines with J gene TRBJ1-5, with D unclear. This CDR3 has 13 amino acids. Germline V lookup: CDR1 ENHRY, CDR2 SYGVKD. Trimming pared 4 bases from V and 0 bases from J, leaving 4 bases between. Written as DNA, the CDR3 is TGTGCCATCAGTGGCGCTAGCAATCAGCCCCAGCATTTT. Encoded protein: CAISGASNQPQHF.

The gene calls are TRBV4-3 and TRBJ2-1; 7 bases line up with TRBD2. With V trimmed by 1 base and J by 7 bases, 10 bases remained unmatched. The germline gives CDR1 LGHNA, CDR2 YSLEER. The CDR3 runs to 16 residues. This CDR3 is CASSQATPLGGNEQFF. The CDR3 bases are TGCGCCAGCAGCCAAGCCACTCCGTTGGGGGGGAATGAGCAGTTCTTC.

The J gene is TRBJ2-7, the V gene TRBV14; 8 positions match TRBD2. With 4 bases clipped from V and 3 bases from J, the junction kept 11 bases outside the gene matches. CDR1 and CDR2 from the germline V gene are SGHDN and FVKESK. This CDR3 has 16 residues. The CDR3, as DNA: TGTGCCAGCAGCCCGTTAGGGGTAACTAGCGGCTACGAGCAGTACTTC. Translated, it gives CASSPLGVTSGYEQYF.

The rearrangement joins TRBV2 to TRBJ2-1, with 11 bases aligning to TRBD2. This CDR3 has 15 residues. V lost 6 bases, J lost 5 bases, and 6 bases stayed unmatched. The germline CDR1 and CDR2 sequences are SNHLY and FYNNEI. In nucleotides, the CDR3 is TGTGCCAGCAGCTTTGGGACTAGCGGAAACAATGAGCAGTTCTTC. Translating gives CASSFGTSGNNEQFF.

The chain joins TRBV28 to TRBJ2-6; possibly TRBD2 for D (6 bases). The germline V gene encodes CDR1 MDHEN and CDR2 SYDVKM. CDR3 length equals 15 residues. The V end lost 5 bases, the J end lost 4 bases, and 12 bases lay between the germline ends. The CDR3: CASSGDSAGANVLTF. The CDR3 DNA reads TGTGCCAGCAGTGGGGACTCCGCGGGGGCCAACGTCCTGACTTTC.

The chain links TRBV5-4 to TRBJ2-2, with D possibly TRBD1 on 6 matching bases. V lost 3 bases, J lost 1 base, and 13 bases lay in between. The CDR3 sequence is 16 residues long. CDR1 is SGHNT and CDR2 is YYREEE in the germline V gene (reference sequence). CDR3 protein: CASSSPQGRNTGELFF. The CDR3 region has the DNA TGTGCCAGCAGCTCCCCGCAGGGGAGGAACACCGGGGAGCTGTTTTTT.